This T cell receptor beta chain is drawn from a study of Ad26.COV2.S vaccination and SARS-CoV-2 variants (dated by TCRdb to about 2021). Background for the entire study: Donors in the vaccine arm were drawn from COV1001, a phase I-IIa trial of Ad26.COV2.S in healthy adults that was multicentre, randomized, double-blind and placebo-controlled. Ad26.COV2.S was given intramuscularly at 5x10^10 or 1x10^11 viral particles, as a single shot or as two shots 56 days apart. Sequencing of the TCRbeta repertoire served to evaluate the specificity and breadth of SARS-CoV-2-reactive T cell receptors following Ad26.COV2.S vaccination. A total of roughly 32 samples were included in the TCR-sequenced set, comprising around 20 Ad26.COV2.S vaccine recipients, 5 placebo recipients and 8 SARS-CoV-2 convalescent individuals. Trial participants were randomized into five groups of five: low-dose or high-dose Ad26.COV2.S given once or twice, or placebo on both occasions. Blinding of investigators to trial group allocation was maintained during experiments and outcome assessment.

Overall study outcomes, separate from this receptor: Comparing responses between vaccine doses or regimens was not something the study was powered to do. Non-spike TCR breadth was comparable between vaccine and placebo recipients, consistent with the vaccine containing only spike. Substantial breadth of spike-specific CD8+ and CD4+ T cell responses was reported after vaccination. It was noted by the authors that total T cell responses may have been underestimated by the TCR breadth and depth analyses. Ad26.COV2.S recipients had higher spike-specific TCR breadth than placebo recipients (P = 0.0014).

The immunoSEQ Assay was used to sequence TCRbeta CDR3 regions. After extraction, genomic DNA underwent amplification by bias-controlled multiplex PCR, followed by high-throughput sequencing. Per the authors' processing: To quantify the absolute abundance of every unique TCRbeta CDR3 region, sequences were collapsed and filtered. T cell fraction was estimated by normalizing TCRbeta template counts to usable DNA, which was measured by amplifying reference genes present in all nucleated cells. Repertoire TCRs were annotated as SARS-CoV-2-specific by exact matching of V gene, CDR3 amino acid sequence and J gene to a known reactive TCR set. The reference SARS-CoV-2 TCR set came from MIRA and was filtered for enrichment in COVID-19-positive ImmuneCODE repertoires, removing public or cross-reactive TCRs. Drawing on the MIRA antigens, annotated TCRs were analysed further at the level of specific ORF or position within ORF. Depth was the summed frequency of annotated unique rearrangements, while breadth was defined as annotated unique rearrangements over total unique productive rearrangements. TCR breadth was compared between groups using two-sided Wilcoxon rank-sum tests. Here the immuneACCESS table is served through TCRdb, limited to in-frame sequences with V and J called. Missing clones are a known gap in these copies; in checked studies unresolved V genes cover under half, and the rest lacks a known reason. V, J and clone size reflect that table, while D and trimming were determined from the DNA. The sample includes roughly 350,000 clones, with around 86% observed a single time. The ten biggest clones cover roughly 3.2% of the sample.

Concerning this clone: Its antigen is still unknown. Base quality data are lacking; no much larger clone is found one base away.

The treatment or condition label for this specimen denotes: approximately 18 received Ad26.COV2.S at low or high dose, single or two shots; 5 received placebo; per-sample allocation not given. For vaccine and placebo recipients, repertoires were sequenced using samples collected on day 63 after the first injection. In Cohort 1b, around 25 adults aged 18-55 years were enrolled at a single site in Boston, USA, between 29 July and 7 August 2020. Ad26.COV2.S consisted of a replication-incompetent adenovirus type 26 vector by which a prefusion-stabilized SARS-CoV-2 spike protein from the original Wuhan strain was expressed. The clonotype originates from a person between 18 and 59 years old who received the Ad26.COV2.S COVID-19 vaccine or a placebo. This sample comprised peripheral blood, obtained in a trial of Ad26.COV2.S vaccine versus placebo.

The DNA is TGTGCCTGGAGTGCCCGCCCGGACAGGGTCCCCTACGAGCAGTACTTC. This yields the protein CAWSARPDRVPYEQYF. The rearrangement joined TRBV30 to TRBJ2-7, and 8 junction bases match TRBD1. For this chain, trimming is 1 base at the V end and 2 bases at the J end, and the number of junction bases without a gene match is 10. Taken from cysteine to phenylalanine, the CDR3 has 16 residues. Only CDR3 DNA remains: 48 bases, in frame from the first base. From a lookup of the germline V gene (reference sequence), CDR1 and CDR2 are GTSNPN and SVGIG.